The present T cell receptor (beta chain) was sequenced within a study of technical replicates of blood from a few donors. This clone appeared once. Clones were sequenced by immunoSEQ multiplex PCR, and TCRdb holds only the in-frame ones, with some missing. The table includes about 15,000 clones, under 90% detected once. Germline V gene lookup returns CDR1 SQVTM and CDR2 ANQGSEA. V gave up 5 bases and J gave up 7 bases; unmatched junction bases: 8. This CDR3 region has 13 residues. The genes are TRBV29-1 and TRBJ1-5; 7 nucleotides agree with TRBD1. The sequence came from a human donor in good health. Some clones in this sample may be carry-over from other donors' samples. The source material was PBMCs. CDR3 bases: TGCAGCGTTACACAGGGGATCGAACAGCCCCAGCATTTT. Its translation: CSVTQGIEQPQHF.